The 18 T cell receptor beta chains below all came from one sample that was sequenced in a study of T cells in Graves' hyperthyroidism and ophthalmopathy. Amplification yielded TCR beta CDR3 regions, with RNA transcripts as the source. When the TCR CDR3 underwent first-round RT-PCR, the HTBI primer set was used. One entry per CDR3 protein, called by TCRdb with MiXCR from the multiplex PCR reads. Here the sample spans about 510,000 distinct CDR3 sequences, approximately 15% being singletons. Material: blood. The receptors originated from a woman aged 40 to 50 with Graves' hyperthyroidism.

This clonotype was counted at least ten times. This chain joins TRBV20-1 and TRBJ2-5; TRBD2 aligns across 11 bases. Germline assignment: CDR1 DFQATT and CDR2 SNEGSKA (reference sequence). V trimming: 1 base; J trimming: 4 bases; junction bases outside the gene matches: 11. The length of the CDR3 is 17 residues. CDR3 nucleotide sequence: TGCAGTGCTAGAGGATTGGTAGCGGGAGGGCAGATAGAGACCCAGTACTTC. Translation gives CSARGLVAGGQIETQYF.

The chain couples TRBV18 to TRBJ1-2, with a possible D match to TRBD1 (6 bases). CDR1 is KGHSH, CDR2 LQKENI, per germline. The CDR3 spans 18 residues. Trimming removed 0 bases at V and 8 bases at J, with 25 bases between. Here the CDR3 DNA reads TGTGCCAGCTCACCACCCAGGGGTGGACAAGGACCCCCTGGGGGCTACACCTTC. This codes for CASSPPRGGQGPPGGYTF.

The chain employs TRBV28 and TRBJ2-7; TRBD1 agrees at 10 bases. This CDR3 region has 14 residues. Germline loops: CDR1 MDHEN, CDR2 SYDVKM. Trimming removed 8 bases from V and 6 bases from J; junction bases left unmatched: 10. This CDR3 is CASGEGTGVLEQYF. The CDR3 DNA reads as TGTGCCAGCGGGGAAGGGACAGGGGTTCTCGAGCAGTACTTC. Combining the CDR3 with reference TRBV28 and TRBJ2-7 gives the whole variable domain DVKVTQSSRYLVKRTGEKVFLECVQDMDHENMFWYRQDPGLGLRLIYFSYDVKMKEKGDIPEGYSVSREKKERFSLILESASTNQTSMYLCASGEGTGVLEQYFGPGTRLTVT.

In its sample, this clonotype was seen many times. The rearrangement uses TRBV28 and TRBJ2-1; unclear D gene. Germline assignment: CDR1 MDHEN and CDR2 SYDVKM. There are 16 residues in the CDR3. V was cut by 3 bases and J by 4 bases, with 16 bases left in between. In DNA form, the CDR3 reads TGTGCCAGCAGTTTTCCGGTCGACCTTAGTTACAATGAGCAGTTCTTC. The encoded protein is CASSFPVDLSYNEQFF.

In its sample, this clonotype was seen a few times. The genes are TRBV27 and TRBJ2-7; 11 bases map to TRBD2. Germline V gene data show CDR1 as MNHEY and CDR2 as SMNVEV (reference sequence). Unmatched junction bases numbered 4, after V lost 4 bases and J lost 2 bases. The CDR3 totals 15 residues. The CDR3 DNA is TGTGCCAGCAGTTCAATAGCGGGAGGGCCCTACGAGCAGTACTTC. Translating gives CASSSIAGGPYEQYF.

This clonotype was seen at least ten times. The genes are TRBV12-3 or TRBV12-4 and TRBJ2-7, with 8 bases fitting TRBD2. Losses at the gene ends were 6 bases for V and 4 bases for J; bases not matched to a gene: 11. CDR3 size: 15 residues. CDR3 nucleotides: TGTGCCAGCAGCTTAAAGGGGACTAGTGGGTACGAGCAGTACTTC. Translating it yields CASSLKGTSGYEQYF.

The chain combines TRBV5-5 with TRBJ1-1; D is ambiguous. V was shortened by 0 bases and J by 0 bases, with 15 bases between the two germline ends. This CDR3 has 17 residues. Germline CDR1 and CDR2: SGHKS and YYEKEE (reference sequence). CDR3 region: CASSLVFFGQLNTEAFF. CDR3 DNA: TGTGCCAGCAGCTTGGTGTTCTTTGGCCAGCTGAACACTGAAGCTTTCTTT.

Many counts were recorded for this clonotype. The chain links TRBV28 to TRBJ2-7, with D possibly TRBD2 on 6 matching bases. The V end lost 8 bases, the J end lost 6 bases, and 14 bases lay between the germline ends. The CDR3 sequence is 12 residues long. Germline CDR1 and CDR2: MDHEN and SYDVKM. The CDR3 sequence: CASLRRGSEQYF. The CDR3, as DNA: TGTGCCAGCCTTAGGAGGGGAAGCGAGCAGTACTTC.

Comments on this clonotype: One junction end does not reproduce the germline sequence, and a read error may be involved. The V and J genes are TRBV19 and TRBJ1-2, with D maybe TRBD1 (5 bases). Per the germline V gene, CDR1 is LNHDA and CDR2 is SQIVND (reference sequence). The CDR3 length is 16 residues. The CDR3 loop is CASSILQQAEFYDYTF. For the CDR3, the DNA is TGTGCCAGTAGTATTCTCCAACAGGCAGAGTTCTATGACTACACCTTC.

This clonotype was detected many times. The chain recombines TRBV7-2 with TRBJ2-7; 13 positions match TRBD2. Germline trimming cut 5 bases from V and 5 bases from J; bases unmatched to any gene: 15. There are 18 residues in the CDR3. Germline loops: CDR1 SGHTA, CDR2 FQGNSA. This CDR3 is CASSPYPLTSGRLNEQYF. The CDR3 nucleotides read TGTGCCAGCAGCCCCTACCCTTTGACTAGCGGGAGGTTGAACGAGCAGTACTTC.

V and J are TRBV7-3 and TRBJ2-2; D remains unclear. Germline CDR1 and CDR2: SGHTA and FQGTGA. The CDR3 length is 15 residues. Trimming took off 0 bases at V and 2 bases at J, with 7 bases between the two ends. CDR3 bases: TGTGCCAGCAGCTTAACGCAGGCCAACACCGGGGAGCTGTTTTTT. It translates to CASSLTQANTGELFF.

This clonotype appeared many times. The chain recombines TRBV5-1 with TRBJ2-5, with D uncertain. V dropped 1 base and J dropped 1 base, with 11 bases sitting between them. This CDR3 is built from 15 residues. Germline loops: CDR1 SGHRS, CDR2 YFSETQ. DNA for the CDR3: TGCGCCAGCAGCTTGAGTTACAGCCCCCAAGAGACCCAGTACTTC. It encodes CASSLSYSPQETQYF.

This chain joins TRBV19 and TRBJ1-1; 7 bases fit TRBD1. V gave up 5 bases and J gave up 5 bases; unmatched junction bases: 14. There are 16 residues in the CDR3. Germline V lookup: CDR1 LNHDA, CDR2 SQIVND (reference sequence). The CDR3 is CASSAIQGSVRTEAFF. DNA of the CDR3: TGTGCCAGTAGTGCCATACAGGGGAGTGTGAGGACTGAAGCTTTCTTT.

Of note for this clonotype: Given a much more abundant clone one base away, this may be a read error. The rearrangement uses TRBV7-9 and TRBJ2-7, with a weak D call TRBD2 (6 bases). Germline V gene data show CDR1 as SEHNR and CDR2 as FQNEAQ (reference sequence). Trimming shortened V by 7 bases and J by 2 bases, and 18 bases separated the two germline ends. The CDR3 extends over 15 amino acids. CDR3 amino acids: CASIPSGTETYEQYF. In DNA form, the CDR3 reads TGTGCCAGCATCCCCTCCGGGACTGAAACCTACGAGCAGTACTTC.

The J gene is TRBJ1-1, the V gene TRBV6-5, with D unresolved. V was shortened by 0 bases and J by 7 bases, with 9 bases between the two germline ends. The CDR3 is made up of 13 amino acids. Germline V gene sequence: CDR1 MNHEY, CDR2 SVGAGI. For the CDR3, the DNA is TGTGCCAGCAGTTACTCGCGGAGCGATGAAGCTTTCTTT. Amino acids: CASSYSRSDEAFF.

The sample holds many counts of this clonotype. The CDR3 is CASSDQNGAEAFF. The CDR3 nucleotides read TGTGCCAGCAGTGACCAGAATGGGGCTGAAGCTTTCTTT. The V call is TRBV6-4, the J call TRBJ1-1; D call uncertain. V was trimmed by 2 bases and J by 6 bases, leaving 10 bases between them. This CDR3 comprises 13 residues. Germline values: CDR1 MRHNA, CDR2 SNTAGT.

This clonotype was observed a few times. The chain employs TRBV20-1 and TRBJ2-3, with 8 bases fitting TRBD2. The ends lost 6 bases at V and 4 bases at J; junction bases unmatched: 9. Germline CDR1 DFQATT, CDR2 SNEGSKA (reference sequence). This CDR3 spans 14 amino acids. The CDR3 coding sequence is TGCAGTGCCCCCCCGGGAGGGAGTGCAGATACGCAGTATTTT. Protein product: CSAPPGGSADTQYF.

This clonotype was detected ten times or more. The rearrangement links TRBV27 to TRBJ2-7; D may be TRBD1 (6 bases). V shed 7 bases and J shed 5 bases, with 21 bases lying between them. Germline lookup yields CDR1 MNHEY and CDR2 SMNVEV (reference sequence). The CDR3 consists of 15 residues. The CDR3 nucleotides read TGTGCCAGCACCCCGAGGAAGGGGGACGAGAACGAGCAGTACTTC. Encoded protein: CASTPRKGDENEQYF.